The rows below give T cell receptor beta chains drawn from one sample of a study of blood T cells in healthy people across ages. TCRdb called the 5' RACE reads again in MiXCR, with one record for every CDR3 protein. The sample includes around 1,600,000 distinct CDR3 sequences, roughly 43% seen only once; the top ten take under 5%. Sequenced: blood. The receptors originated from a woman between 18 and 29 years old in good health. CDR3s include the opening cysteine and the closing phenylalanine or tryptophan. A D gene is named only where the DNA matches it firmly. Clone size, where shown, is once, few, many, or a class for clones that have expanded.

v_call	clone_size	d_call	j_call	cdr3_aa	cdr3_nt
TRBV2	NA	NA	TRBJ2-3	CASRGSIYDTQYF	TGTGCCAGCAGGGGGTCAATCTACGATACGCAGTATTTT
TRBV20-1	NA	NA	TRBJ1-5	CSASATGNQPQHF	TGCAGTGCTAGTGCAACAGGGAACCAGCCCCAGCATTTT
TRBV12-3/TRBV12-4	many	NA	TRBJ2-7	CASSYQGEEQYF	TGTGCCAGCAGTTACCAGGGTGAGGAGCAGTACTTC
TRBV5-1	NA	TRBD2	TRBJ2-5	CASSSQREYETQYF	TGCGCCAGCAGCTCCCAGCGGGAGTACGAGACCCAGTACTTC
TRBV20-1	few	TRBD2	TRBJ2-5	CSAVAGAPSEQYF	TGCAGTGCTGTAGCGGGAGCTCCGTCTGAGCAGTACTTC
TRBV27	NA	TRBD1	TRBJ1-1	CASSLWQGVNTEAFF	TGTGCCAGCAGTTTATGGCAGGGGGTAAACACTGAAGCTTTCTTT
TRBV5-1	NA	TRBD1	TRBJ2-7	CANSTTGRRSYEQYF	TGCGCCAACAGCACGACAGGGAGAAGGTCCTACGAGCAGTACTTC
TRBV28	NA	NA	TRBJ1-1	CASSLWAVGTEAFF	TGTGCCAGCAGTTTATGGGCGGTGGGCACTGAAGCTTTCTTT
TRBV19	NA	NA	TRBJ2-1	CASSSGGQFF	TGTGCCAGTAGTTCTGGTGGGCAGTTCTTC
TRBV27	few	TRBD1	TRBJ1-1	CASSLTYRGVSSEAFF	TGTGCCAGCAGTTTAACATACAGGGGCGTGAGTTCTGAAGCTTTCTTT